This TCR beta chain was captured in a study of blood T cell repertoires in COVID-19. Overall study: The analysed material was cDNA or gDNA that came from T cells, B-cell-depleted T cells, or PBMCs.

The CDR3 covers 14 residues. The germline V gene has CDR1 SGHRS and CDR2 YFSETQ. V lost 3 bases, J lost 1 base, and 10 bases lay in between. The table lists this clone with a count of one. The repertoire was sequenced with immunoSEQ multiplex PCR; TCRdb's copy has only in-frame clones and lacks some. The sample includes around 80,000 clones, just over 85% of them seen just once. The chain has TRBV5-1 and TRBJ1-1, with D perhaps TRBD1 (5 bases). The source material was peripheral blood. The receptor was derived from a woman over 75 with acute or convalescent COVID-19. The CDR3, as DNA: TGCGCCAGCAGCTCGGGACTGAGGAACACTGAAGCTTTCTTT. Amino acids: CASSSGLRNTEAFF.